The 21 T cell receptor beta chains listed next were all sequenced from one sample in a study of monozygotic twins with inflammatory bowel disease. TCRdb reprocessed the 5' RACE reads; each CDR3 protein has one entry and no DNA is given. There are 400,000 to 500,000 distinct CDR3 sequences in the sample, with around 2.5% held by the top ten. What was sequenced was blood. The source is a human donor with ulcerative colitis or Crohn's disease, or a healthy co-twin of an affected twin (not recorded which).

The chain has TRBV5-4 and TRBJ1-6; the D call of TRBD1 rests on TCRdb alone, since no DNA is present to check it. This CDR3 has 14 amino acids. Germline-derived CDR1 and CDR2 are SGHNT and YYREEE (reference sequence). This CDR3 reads CASSLAQGNSPLHF.

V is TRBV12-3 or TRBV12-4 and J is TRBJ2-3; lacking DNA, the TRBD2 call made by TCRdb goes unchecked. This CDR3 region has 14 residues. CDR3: CASSWVSRADTQYF.

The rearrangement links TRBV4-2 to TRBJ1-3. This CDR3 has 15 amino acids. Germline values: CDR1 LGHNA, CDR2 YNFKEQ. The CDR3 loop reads CASSQDLPEKVAIYF.

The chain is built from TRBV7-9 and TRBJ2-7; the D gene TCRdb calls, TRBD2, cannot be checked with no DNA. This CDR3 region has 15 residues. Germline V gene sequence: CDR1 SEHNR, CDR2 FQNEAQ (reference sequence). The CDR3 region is CASSLDSSPSYEQYF.

The CDR3 sequence is CSAPVAEGQSTGELFF. This chain joins TRBV20-1 and TRBJ2-2; the TCRdb D gene call, TRBD1, has no DNA to confirm it. This CDR3 is built from 16 residues. Germline assignment: CDR1 DFQATT and CDR2 SNEGSKA (reference sequence).

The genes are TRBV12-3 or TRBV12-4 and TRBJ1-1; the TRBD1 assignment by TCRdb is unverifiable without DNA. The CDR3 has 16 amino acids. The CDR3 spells CASSFGWGGPHTEAFF.

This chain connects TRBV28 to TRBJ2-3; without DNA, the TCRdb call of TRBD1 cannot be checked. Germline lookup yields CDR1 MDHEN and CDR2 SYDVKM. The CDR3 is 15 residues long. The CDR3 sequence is CASRHGGTGTDTQYF.

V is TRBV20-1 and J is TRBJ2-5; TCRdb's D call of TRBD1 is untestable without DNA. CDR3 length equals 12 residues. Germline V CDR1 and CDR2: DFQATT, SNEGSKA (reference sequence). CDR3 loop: CSASGPGETQYF.

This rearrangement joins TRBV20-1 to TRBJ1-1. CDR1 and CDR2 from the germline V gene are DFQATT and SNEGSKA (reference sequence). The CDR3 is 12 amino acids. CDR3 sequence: CSSGRGGTEAFF.

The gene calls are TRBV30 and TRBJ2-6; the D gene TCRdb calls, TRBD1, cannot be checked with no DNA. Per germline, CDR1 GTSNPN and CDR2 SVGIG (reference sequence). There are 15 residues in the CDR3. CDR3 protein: CAWSVRGVGANVLTF. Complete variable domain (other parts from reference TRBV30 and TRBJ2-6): SQTIHQWPATLVQPVGSPLSLECTVEGTSNPNLYWYRQAAGRGLQLLFYSVGIGQISSEVPQNLSASRPQDRQFILSSKKLLLSDSGFYLCAWSVRGVGANVLTFGAGSRLTVL.

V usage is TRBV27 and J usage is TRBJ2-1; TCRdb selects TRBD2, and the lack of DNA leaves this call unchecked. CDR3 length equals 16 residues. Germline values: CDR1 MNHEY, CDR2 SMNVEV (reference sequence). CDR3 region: CASSFISGARRDEQFF.

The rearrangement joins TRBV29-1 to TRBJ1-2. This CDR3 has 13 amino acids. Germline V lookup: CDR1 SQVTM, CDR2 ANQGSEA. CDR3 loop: CSVEGSAADGYTF.

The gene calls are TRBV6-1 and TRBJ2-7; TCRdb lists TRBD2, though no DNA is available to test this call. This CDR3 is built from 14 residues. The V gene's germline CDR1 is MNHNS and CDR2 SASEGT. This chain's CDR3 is CASGPGLAGLEQYF.

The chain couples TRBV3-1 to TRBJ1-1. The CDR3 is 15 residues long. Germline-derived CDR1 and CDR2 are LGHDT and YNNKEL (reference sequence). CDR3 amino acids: CASSHLATLNTEAFF.

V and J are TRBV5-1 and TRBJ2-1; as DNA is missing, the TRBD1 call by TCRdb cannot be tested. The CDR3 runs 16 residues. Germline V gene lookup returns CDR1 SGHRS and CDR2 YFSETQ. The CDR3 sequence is CASSRSGTASYNEQFF.

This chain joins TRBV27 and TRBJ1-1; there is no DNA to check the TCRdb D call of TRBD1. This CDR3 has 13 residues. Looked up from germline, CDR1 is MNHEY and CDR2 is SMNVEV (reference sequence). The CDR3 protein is CASRRTGNTEAFF.

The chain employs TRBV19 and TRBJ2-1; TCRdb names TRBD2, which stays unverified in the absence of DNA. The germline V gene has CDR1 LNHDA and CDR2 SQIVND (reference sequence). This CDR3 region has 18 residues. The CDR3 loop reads CASSRVLAGGPRRNEQFF.

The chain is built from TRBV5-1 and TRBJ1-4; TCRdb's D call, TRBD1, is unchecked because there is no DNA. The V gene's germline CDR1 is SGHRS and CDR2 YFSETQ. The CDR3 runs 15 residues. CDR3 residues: CASSVGSTGNEKLFF.

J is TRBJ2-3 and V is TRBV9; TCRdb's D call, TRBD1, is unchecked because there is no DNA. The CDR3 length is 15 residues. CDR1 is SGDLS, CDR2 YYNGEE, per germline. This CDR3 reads CASSVAVGGTDTQYF.

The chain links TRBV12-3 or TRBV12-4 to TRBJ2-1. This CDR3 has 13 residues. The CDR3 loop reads CASSSLLGNEQFF.

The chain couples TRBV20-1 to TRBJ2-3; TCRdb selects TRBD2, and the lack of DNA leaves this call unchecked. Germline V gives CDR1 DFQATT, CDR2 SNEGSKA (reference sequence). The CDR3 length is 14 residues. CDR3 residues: CSAGTSGPTDTQYF.